This is a list of T cell receptor beta chains from one sample in a study of regulatory T cells in long-lasting Graves disease. MiXCR, applied by TCRdb to the multiplex PCR reads, yields one record per CDR3 protein. The sample has a few hundred thousand distinct CDR3 sequences, 20% to 25% seen once; the top ten hold approximately 30%. The sample in question was peripheral blood mononuclear cells (PBMCs), obtained when the disease was refractory, from a patient treated with antithyroid drugs. The receptors derive from a middle-aged woman with Graves disease. Each CDR3 is given with its conserved first and last residue. The order of the fields is J gene, CDR3 length, clone size, D gene, V gene, CDR3 protein, CDR3 DNA. A D gene is named only where the DNA matches it firmly. Clone size, where shown, is once, few, many, or a class for clones that have expanded.

TRBJ2-5,14,many,TRBD1,TRBV10-2,CASGEGGPQETQYF,TGCGCCAGCGGGGAAGGGGGCCCACAAGAGACCCAGTACTTC
TRBJ2-7,15,many,TRBD2,TRBV2,CASRAVVAGSYEQYF,TGTGCCAGCAGGGCCGTGGTAGCGGGCTCCTACGAGCAGTACTTC
TRBJ2-2,15,few,.,TRBV6-1,CASTLYRENTGELFF,TGTGCCAGCACACTATACAGGGAGAACACCGGGGAGCTGTTTTTT
TRBJ2-7,15,.,.,TRBV20-1,CSARGPQQSSYEQYF,TGCAGTGCTAGAGGTCCACAGCAGAGCTCCTACGAGCAGTACTTC
TRBJ2-2,18,few,.,TRBV10-3,CAISDYRQEGGNTGELFF,TGTGCCATCAGTGATTATCGCCAAGAAGGCGGGAACACCGGGGAGCTGTTTTTT
TRBJ2-3,13,.,.,TRBV5-1,CASSQLDTDTQYF,TGCGCCAGCAGCCAACTGGACACAGATACGCAGTATTTT
TRBJ1-1,14,many,.,TRBV28,CASSSQVGWTEAFF,TGTGCCAGCAGCTCTCAGGTGGGCTGGACTGAAGCTTTCTTT
TRBJ1-5,16,many,.,TRBV28,CASSLGSLLSNQPQHF,TGTGCCAGCAGTTTAGGGAGTCTATTAAGCAATCAGCCCCAGCATTTT
TRBJ2-1,15,.,.,TRBV25-1,CASSVQETYYNEQFF,TGTGCCAGCAGTGTACAGGAGACTTACTACAATGAGCAGTTCTTC
TRBJ1-2,11,few,.,TRBV6-1,CASGAGYGYTF,TGTGCCAGCGGGGCGGGGTATGGCTACACCTTC
TRBJ1-2,14,.,.,TRBV5-1,CASSLAGDGDGYTF,TGCGCCAGCAGCTTGGCAGGGGACGGAGATGGCTACACCTTC
TRBJ2-4,13,many,.,TRBV11-2,CASSANPGGIQYF,TGTGCCAGCAGCGCAAACCCTGGTGGCATTCAGTACTTC
TRBJ2-7,12,few,TRBD1,TRBV6-1,CATRTGLNEQYF,TGTGCCACCAGGACAGGTCTGAACGAGCAGTACTTC
TRBJ2-5,14,.,TRBD1,TRBV19,CASSRTGKKETQYF,TGTGCCAGTAGTCGGACAGGCAAAAAAGAGACCCAGTACTTC
TRBJ2-2,16,few,TRBD1,TRBV7-9,CASSLVPGQGSGELFF,TGTGCCAGCAGCTTAGTACCGGGACAGGGGTCCGGGGAGCTGTTTTTT
TRBJ2-7,14,.,TRBD1,TRBV5-4,CASSLDRGRIKQYF,TGTGCCAGCAGCTTGGACAGGGGCCGAATAAAGCAGTACTTC
TRBJ2-7,14,.,TRBD2,TRBV20-1,CSAETSGRTYEQYF,TGCAGTGCTGAGACTAGCGGGAGGACCTACGAGCAGTACTTC
TRBJ2-7,14,.,TRBD1,TRBV3-1,CASSYRDRGHIKYF,TGTGCCAGCAGTTACCGGGACAGGGGTCACATTAAGTACTTC
TRBJ2-5,14,.,.,TRBV5-1,CASSWIDYQEVQYF,TGCGCCAGCAGCTGGATCGACTACCAAGAGGTCCAGTACTTC
TRBJ2-2,15,.,.,TRBV20-1,CSARRQGKNTGELFF,TGCAGTGCTAGACGGCAGGGGAAGAACACCGGGGAGCTGTTTTTT
TRBJ2-5,13,many,.,TRBV28,CASSASGAETQYF,TGTGCCAGCAGTGCCTCAGGGGCAGAGACCCAGTACTTC
TRBJ2-2,15,many,.,TRBV7-7,CASSLRDPNTGELFF,TGTGCTAGCAGCCTCCGGGACCCAAACACCGGGGAGCTGTTTTTT
TRBJ2-7,13,many,TRBD2,TRBV29-1,CSVRPAGRYEQYF,TGCAGCGTGAGGCCAGCGGGACGCTACGAGCAGTACTTC